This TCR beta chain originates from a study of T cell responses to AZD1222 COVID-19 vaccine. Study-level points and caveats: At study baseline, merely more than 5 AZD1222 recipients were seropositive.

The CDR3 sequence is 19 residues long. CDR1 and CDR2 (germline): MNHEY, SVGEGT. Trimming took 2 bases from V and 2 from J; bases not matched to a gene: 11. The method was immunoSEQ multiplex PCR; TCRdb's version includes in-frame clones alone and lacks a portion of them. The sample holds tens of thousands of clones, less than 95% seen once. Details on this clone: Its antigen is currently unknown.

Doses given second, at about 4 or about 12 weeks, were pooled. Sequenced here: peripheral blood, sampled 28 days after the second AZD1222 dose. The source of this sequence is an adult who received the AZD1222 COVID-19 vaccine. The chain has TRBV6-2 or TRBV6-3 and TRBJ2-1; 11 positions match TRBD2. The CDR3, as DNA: TGTGCCAGCAGTTACGCCACTCAGGGACTAGCGGCGGCCTACAATGAGCAGTTCTTC. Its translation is CASSYATQGLAAAYNEQFF.